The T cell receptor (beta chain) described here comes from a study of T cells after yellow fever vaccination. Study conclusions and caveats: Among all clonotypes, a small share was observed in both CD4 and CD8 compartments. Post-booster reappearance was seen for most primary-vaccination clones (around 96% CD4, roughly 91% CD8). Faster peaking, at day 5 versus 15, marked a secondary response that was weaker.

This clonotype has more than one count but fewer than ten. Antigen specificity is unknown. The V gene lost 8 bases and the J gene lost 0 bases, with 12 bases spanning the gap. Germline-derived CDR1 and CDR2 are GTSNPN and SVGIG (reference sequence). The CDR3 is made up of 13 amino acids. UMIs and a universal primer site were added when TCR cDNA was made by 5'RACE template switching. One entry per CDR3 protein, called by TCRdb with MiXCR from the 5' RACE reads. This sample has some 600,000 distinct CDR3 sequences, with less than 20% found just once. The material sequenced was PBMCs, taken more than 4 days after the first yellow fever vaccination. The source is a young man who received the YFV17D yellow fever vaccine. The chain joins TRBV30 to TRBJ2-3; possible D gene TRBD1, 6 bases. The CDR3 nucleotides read TGTGCCCAGGCACAGGGAAGCACAGATACGCAGTATTTT. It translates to CAQAQGSTDTQYF.